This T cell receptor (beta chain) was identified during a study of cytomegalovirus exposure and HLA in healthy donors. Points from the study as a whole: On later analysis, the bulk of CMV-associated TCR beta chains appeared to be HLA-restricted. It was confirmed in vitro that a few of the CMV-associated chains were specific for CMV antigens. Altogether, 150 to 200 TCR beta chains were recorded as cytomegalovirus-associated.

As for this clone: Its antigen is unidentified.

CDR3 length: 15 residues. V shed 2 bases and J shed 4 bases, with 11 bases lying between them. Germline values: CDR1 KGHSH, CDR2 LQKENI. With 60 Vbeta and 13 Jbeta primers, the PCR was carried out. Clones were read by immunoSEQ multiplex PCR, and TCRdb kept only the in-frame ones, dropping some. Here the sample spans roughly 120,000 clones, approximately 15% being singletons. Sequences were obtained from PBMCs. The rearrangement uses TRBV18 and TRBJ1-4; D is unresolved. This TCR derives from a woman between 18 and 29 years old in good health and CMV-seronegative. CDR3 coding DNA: TGTGCCAGCTCACCATCGGCAGGAAATAATGAAAAACTGTTTTTT. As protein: CASSPSAGNNEKLFF.